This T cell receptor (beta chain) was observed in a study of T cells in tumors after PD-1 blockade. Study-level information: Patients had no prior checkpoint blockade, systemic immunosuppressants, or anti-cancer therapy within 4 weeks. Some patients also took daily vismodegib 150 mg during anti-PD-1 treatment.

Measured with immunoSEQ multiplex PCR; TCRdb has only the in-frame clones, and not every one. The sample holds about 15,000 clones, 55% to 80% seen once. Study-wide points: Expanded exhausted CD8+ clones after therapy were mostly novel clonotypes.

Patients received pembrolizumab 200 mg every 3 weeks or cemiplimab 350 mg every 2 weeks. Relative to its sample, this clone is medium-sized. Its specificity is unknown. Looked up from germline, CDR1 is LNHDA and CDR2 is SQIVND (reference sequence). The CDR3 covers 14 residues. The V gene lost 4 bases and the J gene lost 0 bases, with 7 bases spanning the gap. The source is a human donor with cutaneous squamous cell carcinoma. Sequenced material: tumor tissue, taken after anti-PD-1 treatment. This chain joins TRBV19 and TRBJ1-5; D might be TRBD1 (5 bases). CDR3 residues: CASSTGNSNQPQHF. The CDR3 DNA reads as TGTGCCAGTAGTACAGGGAATAGCAATCAGCCCCAGCATTTT. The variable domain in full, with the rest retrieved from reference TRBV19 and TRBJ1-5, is DGGITQSPKYLFRKEGQNVTLSCEQNLNHDAMYWYRQDPGQGLRLIYYSQIVNDFQKGDIAEGYSVSREKKESFPLTVTSAQKNPTAFYLCASSTGNSNQPQHFGDGTRLSIL.